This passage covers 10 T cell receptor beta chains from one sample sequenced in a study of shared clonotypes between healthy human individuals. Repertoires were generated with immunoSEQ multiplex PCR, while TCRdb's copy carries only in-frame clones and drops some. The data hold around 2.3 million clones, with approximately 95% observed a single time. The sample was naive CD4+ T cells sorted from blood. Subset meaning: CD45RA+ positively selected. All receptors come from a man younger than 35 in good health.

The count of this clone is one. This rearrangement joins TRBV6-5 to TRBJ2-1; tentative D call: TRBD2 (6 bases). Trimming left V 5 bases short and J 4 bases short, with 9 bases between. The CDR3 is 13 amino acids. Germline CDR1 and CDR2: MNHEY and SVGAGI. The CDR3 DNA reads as TGTGCCAGCAGTACGGGAGAATACAATGAGCAGTTCTTC. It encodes CASSTGEYNEQFF.

The DNA for the CDR3 is TGTGCCAGCAGCTTAGATAGGCCAGGGGTGACCGGGGAGCTGTTTTTT. It specifies CASSLDRPGVTGELFF. The chain links TRBV11-2 to TRBJ2-2, with D possibly TRBD1 on 6 matching bases. Germline loops: CDR1 SGHAT, CDR2 FQNNGV. The CDR3 has 16 residues. V was pared by 0 bases and J by 5 bases, with 13 bases between. The full variable domain, in which reference TRBV11-2 and TRBJ2-2 provide the parts outside the CDR3, is EAGVAQSPRYKIIEKRQSVAFWCNPISGHATLYWYQQILGQGPKLLIQFQNNGVVDDSQLPKDRFSAERLKGVDSTLKIQPAKLEDSAVYLCASSLDRPGVTGELFFGEGSRLTVL.

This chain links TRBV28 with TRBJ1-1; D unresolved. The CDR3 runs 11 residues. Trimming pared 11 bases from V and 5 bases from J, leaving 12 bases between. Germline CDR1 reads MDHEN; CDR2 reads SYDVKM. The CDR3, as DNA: TGTGCCGGCGGCCTTCGGACTGAAGCTTTCTTT. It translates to CAGGLRTEAFF.

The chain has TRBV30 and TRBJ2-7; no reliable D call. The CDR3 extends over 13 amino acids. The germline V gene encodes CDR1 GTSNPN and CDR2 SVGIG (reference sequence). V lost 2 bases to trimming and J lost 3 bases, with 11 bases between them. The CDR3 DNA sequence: TGTGCCTGGAGTACCCTGGTCTACTACGAGCAGTACTTC. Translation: CAWSTLVYYEQYF.

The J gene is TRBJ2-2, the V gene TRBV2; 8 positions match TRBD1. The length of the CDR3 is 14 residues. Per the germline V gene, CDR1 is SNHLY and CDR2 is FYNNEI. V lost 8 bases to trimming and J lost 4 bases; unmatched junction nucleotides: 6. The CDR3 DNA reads TGTGCCAGCGGGGAAACAGGGGGCACCGGGGAGCTGTTTTTT. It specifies CASGETGGTGELFF.

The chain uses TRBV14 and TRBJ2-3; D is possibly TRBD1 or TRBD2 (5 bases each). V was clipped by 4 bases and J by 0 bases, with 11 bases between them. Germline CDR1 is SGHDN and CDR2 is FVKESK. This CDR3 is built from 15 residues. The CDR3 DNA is TGTGCCAGCAGCCTCCAGCGGACAAGCACAGATACGCAGTATTTT. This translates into CASSLQRTSTDTQYF. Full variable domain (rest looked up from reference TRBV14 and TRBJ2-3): EAGVTQFPSHSVIEKGQTVTLRCDPISGHDNLYWYRRVMGKEIKFLLHFVKESKQDESGMPNNRFLAERTGGTYSTLKVQPAELEDSGVYFCASSLQRTSTDTQYFGPGTRLTVL.

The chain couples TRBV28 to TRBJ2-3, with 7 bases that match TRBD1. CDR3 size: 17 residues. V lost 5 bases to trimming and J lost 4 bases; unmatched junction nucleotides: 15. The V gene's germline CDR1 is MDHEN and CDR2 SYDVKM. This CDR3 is CASSLTQGTLRADTQYF. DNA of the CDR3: TGTGCCAGCAGTCTCACACAGGGGACCCTCAGGGCAGATACGCAGTATTTT.

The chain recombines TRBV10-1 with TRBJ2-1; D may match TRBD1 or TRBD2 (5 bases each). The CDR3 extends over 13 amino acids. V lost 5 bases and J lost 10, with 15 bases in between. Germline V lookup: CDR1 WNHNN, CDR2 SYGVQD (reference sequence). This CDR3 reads CASSQSRGGEQFF. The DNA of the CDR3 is TGCGCCAGCAGTCAAAGTAGGGGCGGGGAGCAGTTCTTC.

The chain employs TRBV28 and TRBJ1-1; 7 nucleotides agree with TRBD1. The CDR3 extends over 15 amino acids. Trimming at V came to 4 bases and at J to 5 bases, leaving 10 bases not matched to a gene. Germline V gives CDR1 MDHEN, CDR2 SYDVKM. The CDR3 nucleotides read TGTGCCAGCAGTTCGTCGACAGGGAGAGGGACTGAAGCTTTCTTT. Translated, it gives CASSSSTGRGTEAFF.

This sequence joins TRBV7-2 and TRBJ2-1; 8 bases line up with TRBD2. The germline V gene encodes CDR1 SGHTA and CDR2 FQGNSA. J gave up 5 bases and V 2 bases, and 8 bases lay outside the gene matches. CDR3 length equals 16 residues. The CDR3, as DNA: TGTGCCAGCAGCTTACGTAGCGGGAACATCCACAATGAGCAGTTCTTC. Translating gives CASSLRSGNIHNEQFF. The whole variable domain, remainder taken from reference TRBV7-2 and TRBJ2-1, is GAGVSQSPSNKVTEKGKDVELRCDPISGHTALYWYRQSLGQGLEFLIYFQGNSAPDKSGLPSDRFSAERTGGSVSTLTIQRTQQEDSAVYLCASSLRSGNIHNEQFFGPGTRLTVL.